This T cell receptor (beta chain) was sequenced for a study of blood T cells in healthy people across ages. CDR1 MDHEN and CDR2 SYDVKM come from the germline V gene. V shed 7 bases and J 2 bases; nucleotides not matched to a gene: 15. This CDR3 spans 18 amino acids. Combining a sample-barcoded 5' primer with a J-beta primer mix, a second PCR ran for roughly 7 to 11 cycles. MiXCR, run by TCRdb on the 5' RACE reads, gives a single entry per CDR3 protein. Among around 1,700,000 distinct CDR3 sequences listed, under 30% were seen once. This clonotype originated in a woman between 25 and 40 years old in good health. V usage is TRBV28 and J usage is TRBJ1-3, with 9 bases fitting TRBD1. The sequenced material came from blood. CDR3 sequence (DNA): TGTGCCAGCACCTCCGCCGGGACAGGGAATTTAGCTGGAAACACCATATATTTT. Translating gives CASTSAGTGNLAGNTIYF.